This paragraph covers one T cell receptor (beta chain) sequence. CDR3 size: 16 residues. V was shortened by 5 bases and J by 3 bases, with 17 bases between the two germline ends. Germline values: CDR1 MNHEY, CDR2 SVGEGT. This record belongs to a study of blood T cell repertoires in COVID-19. Patients of the Seattle cohort, enrolled during active infection, were followed longitudinally. The data were produced by immunoSEQ multiplex PCR, yet TCRdb's version contains in-frame clones alone and is incomplete. The repertoire holds some 220,000 clones, approximately 85% seen once, with about 2.4% in the top ten.

The TCR originated in a woman between 70 and 85 years old with COVID-19, enrolled during active disease. Sequencing input: peripheral blood. The chain has TRBV6-2 or TRBV6-3 and TRBJ2-1, with D perhaps matching TRBD2 (5 bases). CDR3 residues: CASSKWGIGGYNEQFF. CDR3 in DNA: TGTGCCAGCAGTAAATGGGGAATTGGAGGCTACAATGAGCAGTTCTTC.